A single sample is the source of the 8 T cell receptor beta chains below, sequenced in a study of blood T cell repertoires in COVID-19. TCRdb's table, derived via immunoSEQ multiplex PCR, lists solely in-frame clones and lacks some. The table shows 85,000 to 110,000 clones, with roughly 84% occurring only once. The sequenced material came from peripheral blood. The source is a human donor in a cohort sampled during active COVID-19.

The gene calls are TRBV28 and TRBJ1-1; a weak D match, TRBD1 (5 bases). The V and J ends lost 6 bases and 0 bases respectively, with 20 bases between them. CDR1 MDHEN and CDR2 SYDVKM come from the germline V gene. The CDR3 length is 17 residues. The CDR3 DNA reads TGTGCCAGCAGCGCCCCGCGAATGGGGCGGCTGAACACTGAAGCTTTCTTT. Translation: CASSAPRMGRLNTEAFF.

The gene calls are TRBV23-1 and TRBJ2-7, with TRBD1 identical over 10 bases. TRBV23-1 is recorded as an ORF, its role being uncertain. The V and J ends lost 6 bases and 7 bases, in that order; junction bases with no gene match: 15. CDR3 length: 16 residues. The CDR3 protein is CASSPMEVGQGREQYF. Written as DNA, the CDR3 is TGCGCCAGCAGCCCAATGGAGGTGGGACAGGGGAGGGAGCAGTACTTC.

The CDR3, as DNA: TGTGCCAGCAGCCCGGGGGGCGATACGCAGTATTTT. Its translation is CASSPGGDTQYF. J is TRBJ2-3 and V is TRBV11-2; a weak D match, TRBD2 (7 bases). V lost 5 bases and J lost 6, with 9 bases in between. The germline CDR1 and CDR2 sequences are SGHAT and FQNNGV. The CDR3 has 12 amino acids.

This clone was recorded once. The genes are TRBV28 and TRBJ1-1; D is undetermined. Between the trimmed V and J ends, which lost 6 bases and 4 bases, there was a span of 15 bases. Germline V CDR1 and CDR2: MDHEN, SYDVKM. CDR3 length equals 14 residues. The CDR3 loop reads CASSQAREATEAFF. The DNA of the CDR3 is TGTGCCAGCAGCCAGGCCCGAGAAGCCACTGAAGCTTTCTTT.

The CDR3 loop reads CASSSGAVSTPYEQYF. CDR3 DNA sequence: TGTGCCAGCAGTTCAGGAGCGGTCTCTACACCCTACGAGCAGTACTTC. The J gene is TRBJ2-7, the V gene TRBV6-5; D is possibly TRBD2 (5 bases). This CDR3 is 16 amino acids long. Deletions cut 4 bases from V and 2 bases from J, with 18 bases between. CDR1 and CDR2 (germline): MNHEY, SVGAGI.

The J gene is TRBJ2-7, the V gene TRBV4-1, with 11 positions matching TRBD2. Germline-derived CDR1 and CDR2 are MGHRA and YSYEKL. After removal of 2 bases from V and 6 bases from J, the junction contained 3 bases not matched to a gene. The CDR3 contains 14 residues. CDR3 DNA: TGCGCCAGCAGCCAACCCGGACTAGCGGGCGAGCAGTACTTC. It is translated as CASSQPGLAGEQYF.

In its sample, this clone was seen once. The rearrangement joins TRBV2 to TRBJ2-7; 8 bases fit TRBD1. The CDR3 is 13 residues long. Germline CDR1 is SNHLY and CDR2 is FYNNEI. Trimming at V came to 4 bases and at J to 6 bases, leaving 5 bases not matched to a gene. The DNA of the CDR3 is TGTGCCAGCAGTGTTGGGACAGGTTTCGAGCAGTACTTC. It encodes CASSVGTGFEQYF.

The rearrangement uses TRBV30 and TRBJ2-1; 8 bases are shared with TRBD2. Germline CDR1 and CDR2: GTSNPN and SVGIG (reference sequence). This CDR3 contains 14 residues. Trimming took 8 bases from V and 2 from J; bases not matched to a gene: 8. The CDR3 reads CAGAAGGPYNEQFF. CDR3 DNA sequence: TGTGCCGGTGCCGCGGGGGGCCCCTACAATGAGCAGTTCTTC.